This T cell receptor (beta chain) was recovered during a study of OX40 agonist ivuxolimab in advanced cancers. For context, the study as a whole: Ivuxolimab, which targeted the costimulatory receptor OX40 (CD134), was an agonistic, fully human IgG2 monoclonal antibody. Intravenous ivuxolimab was administered to patients every 2 weeks at six dose levels: 0.01, 0.1, 0.3, 1.5, 3 and 10 mg/kg. Of the approximately 54 dose-escalation patients, hepatocellular carcinoma was present in 19, melanoma in approximately 15, renal cell carcinoma in 9 and head and neck cancer in 9. A male proportion of 82.7% and a mean age of 60 years, ranging from about 20 to 85, were recorded for the dose-escalation cohort. Patients were allowed to have had prior anti-PD-1, anti-PD-L1 or anti-CTLA-4 therapy, and around 37% of the dose-escalation patients had previously received checkpoint inhibitors. Three dose-escalation patients achieved partial responses, one with hepatocellular carcinoma and two with cutaneous melanoma. The purpose of peripheral TCRbeta sequencing was to test whether ivuxolimab changed TCR sequence diversity and led to clonal T-cell expansion. The monotherapy dose-escalation portion (N ≈ 52 patients) of the phase I ivuxolimab trial is reported in the paper.

For sequencing of the TCRbeta CDR3 region, genomic DNA was extracted from the sorted cells. The immunoSEQ Assay was used to sequence the TCRbeta CDR3 regions. TCRdb's version of the immuneACCESS table is confined to in-frame rearrangements and falls short of the full clone set. An unresolved V gene accounts for under half of the shortfall where checked; the remainder is of unknown origin. The sample table lists around 12,000 clones, 82% of them with a count of one. Together, the top ten hold 44% of the sample. The CDR3 covers 14 residues, taking in both the cysteine and the phenylalanine. Left in the record is the CDR3 DNA by itself, 42 bases read in frame from the first base. Cut back by 9 bases and 0 bases, the V and J ends lie 12 bases apart. The germline V gene provides CDR1 SGHRS and CDR2 YFSETQ. Results the study describes overall, beyond this receptor: After ivuxolimab, expanded clones were on average more numerous among CD8+ T cells than among CD4+ T cells. Low levels of normalized T-cell clonal expansion were also seen in some nonresponding patients. In the 0.1-3.0 mg/kg groups, partial responders were among the patients with the lowest normalized peripheral clonal expansion, particularly in CD8+ T cells. The antigen specificity of the peripheral T cells that underwent clonal expansion was not determined. Clonal expansion of both CD4+ and CD8+ blood T cells was observed from baseline to week 6 at doses 0.1 to 3.0 mg/kg.

Patients with autoimmune disease history or receiving systemic immunosuppression were excluded from the trial. Peripheral blood for TCR sequencing was drawn from every dose cohort at baseline, at cycle 4 day 1 and at cycle 7 day 1. The samples were taken from a phase I, first-in-human, multicenter, open-label dose-escalation trial of ivuxolimab. Adults with locally advanced or metastatic head and neck squamous cell, hepatocellular, melanoma or renal cell carcinoma were enrolled in the trial. CD4+ and CD8+ T cells were sorted separately from peripheral blood before TCR sequencing. On this clone: Its antigen is unknown. It has no much larger one-base neighbor in the sample; base qualities were not kept.

The receptor was isolated from an adult with an advanced solid tumor such as melanoma, head and neck, liver or kidney cancer. The V gene is TRBV5-1 and the J gene is TRBJ1-4; TRBD1 could be the D gene, as 5 bases match. The source material was CD4+ or CD8+ T cells sorted from blood, sampled in a trial of the OX40 agonist ivuxolimab. The CDR3 in this case is CATKTDSTNEKLFF. The DNA sequence is given as TGCGCCACCAAGACAGACTCAACTAATGAAAAACTGTTTTTT.